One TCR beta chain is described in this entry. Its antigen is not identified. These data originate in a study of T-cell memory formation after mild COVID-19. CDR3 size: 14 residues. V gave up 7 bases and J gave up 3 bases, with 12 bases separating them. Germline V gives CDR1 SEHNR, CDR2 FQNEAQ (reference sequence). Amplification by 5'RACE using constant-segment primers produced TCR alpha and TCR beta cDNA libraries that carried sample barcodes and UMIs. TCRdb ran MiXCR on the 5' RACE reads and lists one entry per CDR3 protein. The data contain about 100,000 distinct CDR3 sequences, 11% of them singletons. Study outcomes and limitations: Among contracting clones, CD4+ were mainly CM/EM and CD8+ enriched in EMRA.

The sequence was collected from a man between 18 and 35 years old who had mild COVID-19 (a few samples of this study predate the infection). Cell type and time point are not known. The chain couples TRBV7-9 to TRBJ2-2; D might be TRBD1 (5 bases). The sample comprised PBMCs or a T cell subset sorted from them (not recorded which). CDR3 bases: TGTGCCAGCATCCTCAGGGCTTACACCGGGGAGCTGTTTTTT. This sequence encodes CASILRAYTGELFF.